Below are 2 T cell receptor beta chains sequenced from a single sample in a study of blood T cell repertoires in COVID-19. Produced via immunoSEQ multiplex PCR; TCRdb's table is partial and in-frame only. The sample holds under 100,000 clones, around 87% seen once. The sequencing input was peripheral blood. The origin of the receptors is a human donor in a cohort sampled during active COVID-19.

The chain uses TRBV13 and TRBJ2-1; 12 bases agree with TRBD2. Germline V CDR1 and CDR2: PRHDT, FYEKMQ (reference sequence). This CDR3 is 18 amino acids long. Trimming removed 5 bases from V and 6 bases from J; junction bases left unmatched: 14. In DNA form, the CDR3 reads TGTGCCAGCAGCCCCCGGGGGGCTAGCGGGGGGGAGGGCAATGAGCAGTTCTTC. Its protein product is CASSPRGASGGEGNEQFF.

The chain joins TRBV2 to TRBJ1-3; D not resolved. Germline lookup yields CDR1 SNHLY and CDR2 FYNNEI. The CDR3 extends over 14 amino acids. V lost 4 bases to trimming and J lost 0 bases, with 7 bases between them. The CDR3, as DNA: TGTGCCAGCAGTGTCCTGAGCTCTGGAAACACCATATATTTT. This gives the protein CASSVLSSGNTIYF.